This T cell receptor beta chain was captured in a study of graft-versus-host responses after intestinal transplantation. Notes on the study in general: The marrow of recipients harbored GvH clones, and ileum or blood showed some of them first.

This CDR3 has 17 amino acids. Germline values: CDR1 MDHEN, CDR2 SYDVKM. The trim removed 6 bases at V and 4 bases at J, leaving 15 bases unmatched. The data were produced by immunoSEQ multiplex PCR, yet TCRdb's version contains in-frame clones alone and is incomplete. This repertoire shows 130,000 or so clones, approximately 91% found once; its top ten account for about 0.2%. As regards this clone: What it recognizes is unknown.

The input for sequencing was unstimulated CD4+ T cells sorted from spleen or lymph node cells, taken before intestinal transplant. This chain uses TRBV28 with TRBJ1-2, with 9 bases aligning to TRBD1. The receptor was derived from a human donor who received an intestinal transplant. CDR3 region: CASRGGEDRGTFYGYTF. Written as DNA, the CDR3 is TGTGCCAGCAGGGGCGGCGAGGACAGGGGAACCTTCTATGGCTACACCTTC.